This TCR beta chain is from a study of siplizumab effects on memory and regulatory T cells. Remarks on this clone: One end of the junction is discordant with germline, which a read error may explain.

Clones were sequenced by immunoSEQ multiplex PCR, and TCRdb holds only the in-frame ones, with some missing. The data hold around 100,000 clones, with about 90% observed a single time. CDR3 length equals 12 residues. In germline, CDR1 is SEHNR, CDR2 FQNEAQ (reference sequence). Specimen: Tregs sorted from blood. The receptor was isolated from a human donor in good health. V is TRBV7-9 and J is TRBJ2-5; D may match TRBD1 or TRBD2 (5 bases each). CDR3 residues: CASSSNVRDPNF. As DNA, the CDR3 is TGTGCCAGCAGCTCGAACGTTCGGGACCCCAACTTC.